This T cell receptor beta chain was recorded in a study of monozygotic twins with inflammatory bowel disease. CDR1 is SGHDN, CDR2 FVKESK, per germline. There are 16 residues in the CDR3. TCRalpha and TCRbeta cDNA underwent two nested PCRs of about 17 and 10 cycles. Reprocessing the 5' RACE reads, TCRdb reports a single entry for every CDR3 protein and omits DNA. The ten most abundant clones cover over 2.5% of a sample with about 170,000 distinct CDR3 sequences. T cells were not sorted, and total RNA was isolated straight from whole blood. The chain employs TRBV14 and TRBJ2-6; TCRdb returns TRBD1, unconfirmable since there is no DNA. This TCR came from a human donor with ulcerative colitis or Crohn's disease, or a healthy co-twin of an affected twin (not recorded which). Sequencing was performed on blood. CDR3: CASSSRRASGANVLTF.